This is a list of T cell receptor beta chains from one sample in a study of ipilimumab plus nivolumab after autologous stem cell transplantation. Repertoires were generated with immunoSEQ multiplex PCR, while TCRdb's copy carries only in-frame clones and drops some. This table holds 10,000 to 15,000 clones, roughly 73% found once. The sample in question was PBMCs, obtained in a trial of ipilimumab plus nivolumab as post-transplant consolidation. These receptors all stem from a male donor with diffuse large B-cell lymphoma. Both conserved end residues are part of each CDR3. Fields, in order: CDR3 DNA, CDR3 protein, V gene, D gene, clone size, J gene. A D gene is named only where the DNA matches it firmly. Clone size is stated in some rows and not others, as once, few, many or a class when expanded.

TGTGCCAGCAGTTACCGGGCGGGAGGGCCTCCAGATACGCAGTATTTT | CASSYRAGGPPDTQYF | TRBV6-5 | TRBD2 | . | TRBJ2-3
TGTGCCAGCAGTTACTCAAGTCCCTACGAGCAGTACTTC | CASSYSSPYEQYF | TRBV25-1 | . | once | TRBJ2-7
TGTGCCAGCAGCTTAGTGGGGACTAGCGCCTACAATGAGCAGTTCTTC | CASSLVGTSAYNEQFF | TRBV7-2 | TRBD2 | . | TRBJ2-1
TGTGCCAGCAGCCCACGACGGATTCGCGAGCAGTACTTC | CASSPRRIREQYF | TRBV5-6 | . | . | TRBJ2-7
TGCGCCAGCAGCCAAGCGGGACGGAGAAATTCACCCCTCCACTTT | CASSQAGRRNSPLHF | TRBV4-3 | . | . | TRBJ1-6
TGTGCCAGCAGTTACGGGGGGTCCTACGAGCAGTACTTC | CASSYGGSYEQYF | TRBV27 | TRBD2 | . | TRBJ2-7
TGCGGGTTAGGGCCTTACACTGAAGCTTTCTTT | CGLGPYTEAFF | TRBV20-1 | . | . | TRBJ1-1
TGTGCCAGCAGCTACAAGAAAACGCGCCTCTCCTACGAGCAGTACTTC | CASSYKKTRLSYEQYF | TRBV7-8 | . | . | TRBJ2-7
TGTGCCAGCAGCTTAGGGTCAGGCCGTACTATAGGTGGCTACACCTTC | CASSLGSGRTIGGYTF | TRBV7-9 | . | . | TRBJ1-2
TGTGCCAGCAGCTTGGACGCGGGGGGCTTATACAATGAGCAGTTCTTC | CASSLDAGGLYNEQFF | TRBV5-6 | TRBD2 | . | TRBJ2-1
TGTGCCAGCGGACAGGGACACACTGAAGCTTTCTTT | CASGQGHTEAFF | TRBV9 | TRBD1 | . | TRBJ1-1
TGTGCCAGTAGTCCAAGCGGGGGGCCCCCAGATACGCAGTATTTT | CASSPSGGPPDTQYF | TRBV19 | TRBD2 | . | TRBJ2-3
TGTGCCAGCCGGGAGTCCCGAGGGACTGAAGCTTTCTTT | CASRESRGTEAFF | TRBV2 | . | . | TRBJ1-1
TGTGCCAGCAGCTTATTTACGAACTCCTACGAGCAGTACTTC | CASSLFTNSYEQYF | TRBV7-8 | . | . | TRBJ2-7
TGCGCCAGCTCTGAGGTCGTATTGGGCACTGAAGCTTTCTTT | CASSEVVLGTEAFF | TRBV10-2 | . | . | TRBJ1-1
TGTGCCAGCAGTGAAGCGGCATGGAGCTCCTACGAGCAGTACTTC | CASSEAAWSSYEQYF | TRBV6-1 | . | few | TRBJ2-7
TGTGCCACCGCCGCCTCGGGCGGGAAGGAAAAACTGTTTTTT | CATAASGGKEKLFF | TRBV10-3 | . | few | TRBJ1-4
TGTGCCAGCAGCTTCTGGTCGGGACAGGGGGCCGAGCAGTACTTC | CASSFWSGQGAEQYF | TRBV7-9 | TRBD1 | . | TRBJ2-7
TGTGCCAGCAGGATAGGACGCACGAACACCGGGGAGCTGTTTTTT | CASRIGRTNTGELFF | TRBV11-2 | . | . | TRBJ2-2
TGTGCCAGCAGCTTAGAATGGGGGCCCTACAATGAGCAGTTCTTC | CASSLEWGPYNEQFF | TRBV11-3 | . | . | TRBJ2-1
TGTGCCAGTAGTATAGGAGGGGCCGGGAGCACTGAAGCTTTCTTT | CASSIGGAGSTEAFF | TRBV19 | . | few | TRBJ1-1
TGTGCCAGCAGCCGACCCCGGACAGGCGGCGGCTACACCTTC | CASSRPRTGGGYTF | TRBV11-2 | TRBD1 | . | TRBJ1-2
TGTGCCTGGAGGGCCCGCAACCGACAGGATGGCTACACCTTC | CAWRARNRQDGYTF | TRBV30 | . | few | TRBJ1-2
TGCGCCAGCAGCGGGGGAGAAGCCAAAAACATTCAGTACTTC | CASSGGEAKNIQYF | TRBV5-1 | . | once | TRBJ2-4
TGTGCCAGCAGCTCATACACCATTACGAGCTCCTACGAGCAGTACTTC | CASSSYTITSSYEQYF | TRBV11-2 | . | . | TRBJ2-7
TGTGCCTTCAGAGACAGGGGGCTGGGCTACACCTTC | CAFRDRGLGYTF | TRBV30 | TRBD1 | . | TRBJ1-2
TGTGCCAGCAGCCCTATAAACTCGGGCTATGGCTACACCTTC | CASSPINSGYGYTF | TRBV5-6 | . | . | TRBJ1-2
TGTGCCAGCAGTGCCATCAACGAGCAGTACTTC | CASSAINEQYF | TRBV6-1 | . | . | TRBJ2-7
TGTGCCTGGAGCCAGGGGCCACTAGTCTACGAGCAGTACTTC | CAWSQGPLVYEQYF | TRBV30 | . | . | TRBJ2-7
TGTGCCAGCTCATCCGGACGGTACGAGCAGTACTTC | CASSSGRYEQYF | TRBV18 | . | . | TRBJ2-7
TGCGCCAGCAGCTCCTACGGGGTTGGGATCGCAACTAATGAAAAACTGTTTTTT | CASSSYGVGIATNEKLFF | TRBV5-1 | . | . | TRBJ1-4
TGTGCCAGCAGCTTTTCGGGGACAGGGCAGGAGACCCAGTACTTC | CASSFSGTGQETQYF | TRBV7-9 | TRBD1 | . | TRBJ2-5
TGTGCCAGCAGCTTAGTCTTCGGAACAGATACGCAGTATTTT | CASSLVFGTDTQYF | TRBV7-8 | . | . | TRBJ2-3
TGTGCCAGCAGGCGGCGGGGGGGCGACAGGGAGACCCAGTACTTC | CASRRRGGDRETQYF | TRBV27 | TRBD2 | once | TRBJ2-5
TGTGCCAGTAGTATCAGGGGCTCTCATCAGCCCCAGCATTTT | CASSIRGSHQPQHF | TRBV19 | . | . | TRBJ1-5
TGTGCCAGTAGCCCGGGACTAGCGGGACGGGGCGAGACCCAGTACTTC | CASSPGLAGRGETQYF | TRBV19 | TRBD2 | few | TRBJ2-5
TGTGCCAGCAGTCAGGACAGGGGTTATTATGGCTACACCTTC | CASSQDRGYYGYTF | TRBV6-6 | TRBD1 | . | TRBJ1-2
TGTGCCAGCACGGGACAGCGGAACACTGAAGCTTTCTTT | CASTGQRNTEAFF | TRBV6-1 | TRBD1 | . | TRBJ1-1
TGTGCCAGCTCACCGATACAGGGGCGCCACACTGAAGCTTTCTTT | CASSPIQGRHTEAFF | TRBV18 | TRBD1 | . | TRBJ1-1
TGCAGCGTTGACACAGGGTATACCGGGGAGCTGCTTTTT | CSVDTGYTGELLF | TRBV29-1 | . | . | TRBJ2-2
TGTGCCATCAGTGACGGATACACTGAAGCTTTCTTT | CAISDGYTEAFF | TRBV10-3 | . | . | TRBJ1-1
TGCAGTGCTACAGAAGCCGTTACGCAGTATTTT | CSATEAVTQYF | TRBV20-1 | . | . | TRBJ2-3
TGTGCCAGCAGTTTAGCCAGGTCCTTATATAATTCACCCCTCCACTTT | CASSLARSLYNSPLHF | TRBV27 | . | . | TRBJ1-6
TGCGCCAGCAGGTTTGCGGGAGCAACCGGGGAGCTGTTTTTT | CASRFAGATGELFF | TRBV5-1 | TRBD2 | . | TRBJ2-2
TGTGCCAGCAGCCTGAGGACTAGCGGGATCGATGAGCAGTTCTTC | CASSLRTSGIDEQFF | TRBV4-2 | TRBD2 | . | TRBJ2-1
TGTGCCAGCGGAGGGACAGCCTTCACAGATACGCAGTATTTT | CASGGTAFTDTQYF | TRBV27 | . | once | TRBJ2-3
TGCGCCAGCAGCCACCTTGGGATGGGCCGGGTCGCTAATGAAAAACTGTTTTTT | CASSHLGMGRVANEKLFF | TRBV4-1 | . | . | TRBJ1-4
TGTGCCAGCAGCTTAGCCGGGGGGGTCAATGAGCAGTTCTTC | CASSLAGGVNEQFF | TRBV28 | TRBD2 | . | TRBJ2-1
TGTGCCAGCAGCCCGACGCAAGCACTAGCGGGGATGTATGAGCAGTTCTTC | CASSPTQALAGMYEQFF | TRBV7-2 | TRBD2 | . | TRBJ2-1
TGTGCCAGCAAGGCCGCCGGAAAGACTGAAGCTTTCTTT | CASKAAGKTEAFF | TRBV27 | . | . | TRBJ1-1
TGTGCCAGCAGCTTGGTTACGGAGACCCAGTACTTC | CASSLVTETQYF | TRBV5-6 | . | . | TRBJ2-5
TGCGCCAGCAGCCAAGGCGGAAGCGGTTCCTACGAGCAGTACTTC | CASSQGGSGSYEQYF | TRBV4-1 | . | . | TRBJ2-7
TGTGCCACCAGCAGAGCGATTTCAGGGGGTGGTGAAAAACTGTTTTTT | CATSRAISGGGEKLFF | TRBV15 | TRBD1 | . | TRBJ1-4